The entry below gives a single T cell receptor (beta chain) sequence along with its context. Its antigen target is currently unknown. Base qualities were left out, and no much larger clone turns up one base away. High-throughput TCR beta sequencing profiled peripheral blood CD8+ and CD4+ T cells from healthy donors, Susac syndrome patients and multiple sclerosis patients. Multiple sclerosis controls were treatment-naive patients with stable or active relapsing-remitting disease fulfilling revised McDonald criteria. Bulk CD8+ and CD4+ T cells were purified magnetically by negative isolation, whereas CD8+ TEMRA cells were enriched by FACS. Blood was drawn into EDTA tubes, processed within 24 hours, and PBMCs were isolated by density gradient centrifugation. PBMCs intended for TCR sequencing were cryopreserved in liquid nitrogen and thawed later in a water bath at 37 degrees C. The sorted or isolated CD4+, CD8+ and CD8+ TEMRA cells had a purity of 90% or higher.

RNA was extracted with the RNeasy kit and roughly 0.5 to 1 ug was reverse transcribed using random hexamers. The immunoSEQ multiplex PCR assay, which covers 54 Vbeta and 13 Jbeta segments, was used to amplify TCR beta CDR3 regions. PCR amplification bias was corrected using a synthetic template baseline for primer optimization and computational correction. Per the source publication's procedure: Reads were assigned to V, D and J genes according to IMGT and analyzed in immunoSEQ Analyzer, with only productive sequences retained. To calculate clonality, Shannon entropy was normalized by log2 of the number of productive unique sequences and then subtracted from one. For each patient and control, public and private clones were evaluated within the 100 most prevalent clones. Susac-specific clones were defined as absent from healthy and MS cohorts, some 1,000 published viral clones and other ImmuneACCESS disease sequences. The public reads were reanalyzed by TCRdb: fastp trimming at Q25, MiXCR alignment, in-frame beta chains only. All rows with the same CDR3 protein become a single entry with the most common DNA and genes. The V and J calls here are based on TCRdb, not the publication. The sample table records 140,000 or so distinct CDR3 sequences; around 95% of these occur just once. The biggest ten clones account for 0.11% of the sample.

The sample belongs to a study of CD8 T cells in Susac syndrome (dated by TCRdb to between 2019 and 2020). Looking at the study overall: Whether CD8+ T cell activation and differentiation in Susac syndrome was antigen driven was tested using repertoire sequencing. The investigation overall reported the following: The number of individuals in the TCR sequencing and HLA analysis was recognized as being relatively small.

Trimming takes 0 bases off V and 7 bases off J; junction bases not matched to a gene: 5. The germline V gene (reference sequence) provides CDR1 LNHNV and CDR2 YYDKDF. The CDR3 measures 15 amino acids from cysteine to phenylalanine. Only the CDR3 DNA stays, 45 bases, in frame from base 1. The TCR originated in a human donor with multiple sclerosis. The chain is encoded by TRBV15 joined to TRBJ2-2, with TRBD2 matching 7 junction bases. What was sequenced was CD4+ T cells from PBMCs. Here is the DNA: TGTGCCACCAGCAGAGAGCTAGCGGCTGGCGGGGAGCTGTTTTTT. It specifies CATSRELAAGGELFF.